Below are 24 T cell receptor beta chains sequenced from a single sample in a study of T-cell memory formation after mild COVID-19. Via MiXCR, TCRdb re-called the 5' RACE reads, giving one row per CDR3 protein. The sample carries roughly 280,000 distinct CDR3 sequences, 15% to 20% recorded once. Source material: PBMCs or a T cell subset sorted from them (not recorded which). These receptors all come from a man in his late teens or twenties who had mild COVID-19 (a few samples of this study predate the infection). Cell type and time point are not known.

This clonotype was observed at least ten times. The chain combines TRBV25-1 with TRBJ2-3; D is uncertain. V gave up 8 bases and J gave up 3 bases, with 6 bases separating them. CDR1 and CDR2 (germline): MGHDK, SYGVNS. CDR3 length: 11 amino acids. CDR3 sequence: CASLGTDTQYF. The CDR3, as DNA: TGTGCCAGCCTAGGTACAGATACGCAGTATTTT.

This clonotype was found a few times. The gene calls are TRBV5-6 and TRBJ2-7, with 8 bases that match TRBD1. Germline V gene lookup returns CDR1 SGHDT and CDR2 YYEEEE. Trimming at V came to 7 bases and at J to 5 bases, leaving 14 bases not matched to a gene. This CDR3 comprises 15 residues. The CDR3 is CASGRTGKYTNEQYF. The CDR3 DNA follows: TGTGCCAGCGGCAGGACAGGGAAGTACACCAACGAGCAGTACTTC.

This clonotype was observed many times. This chain uses TRBV29-1 with TRBJ2-5; 8 nucleotides match TRBD1. V gave up 6 bases and J gave up 6 bases; unmatched junction bases: 6. This CDR3 contains 12 residues. The germline V gene has CDR1 SQVTM and CDR2 ANQGSEA. Here the CDR3 DNA reads TGCAGCGTGCTGGACAGGGTAAAGACCCAGTACTTC. Encoded protein: CSVLDRVKTQYF. Looking up the rest from reference TRBV29-1 and TRBJ2-5 gives the full variable domain: SAVISQKPSRDICQRGTSLTIQCQVDSQVTMMFWYRQQPGQSLTLIATANQGSEATYESGFVIDKFPISRPNLTFSTLTVSNMSPEDSSIYLCSVLDRVKTQYFGPGTRLLVL.

V is TRBV6-5 and J is TRBJ1-2, with a tentative D call TRBD1 (5 bases). The CDR3 has 14 residues. Trimming removed 4 bases from V and 4 bases from J, with 13 bases in between. CDR1 MNHEY and CDR2 SVGAGI come from the germline V gene. This CDR3 reads CASSWGRFLYGYTF. CDR3 nucleotides: TGTGCCAGCAGTTGGGGACGGTTTCTCTATGGCTACACCTTC.

The sample holds a few counts of this clonotype. The chain recombines TRBV20-1 with TRBJ2-3; no firm D call. CDR3 size: 11 residues. The germline CDR1 and CDR2 sequences are DFQATT and SNEGSKA (reference sequence). The V gene lost 6 bases and the J gene lost 3 bases, with 7 bases spanning the gap. This chain's CDR3 is CSAPWTDTQYF. The CDR3 DNA sequence: TGCAGTGCCCCGTGGACAGATACGCAGTATTTT.

This clonotype was counted only a few times. V is TRBV6-5 and J is TRBJ1-1; D unclear. This CDR3 has 13 residues. Germline-derived CDR1 and CDR2 are MNHEY and SVGAGI. V was pared by 2 bases and J by 7 bases, with 11 bases between. The CDR3: CASSYQGFHEAFF. The CDR3 DNA reads as TGTGCCAGCAGTTACCAAGGTTTTCATGAAGCTTTCTTT.

The chain links TRBV28 to TRBJ1-2, with 8 bases lining up with TRBD1. The CDR3 totals 12 residues. J lost 4 bases, V lost 6 bases, and 1 base had no gene match. Germline assignment: CDR1 MDHEN and CDR2 SYDVKM. The chain's CDR3 is CASSGTGYGYTF. The CDR3 DNA follows: TGTGCCAGCAGCGGGACAGGCTATGGCTACACCTTC.

The genes are TRBV6-5 and TRBJ2-4, with unresolved D. CDR1 is MNHEY and CDR2 is SVGAGI in the germline V gene. Deletions cut 4 bases from V and 0 bases from J, with 10 bases between. The CDR3 spans 15 residues. The CDR3 loop is CASSSLLRAKNIQYF. Written as DNA, the CDR3 is TGTGCCAGCAGTTCTCTTTTGAGAGCCAAAAACATTCAGTACTTC.

The CDR3 DNA reads as TGTGCCAGTAGTACGGTTTGGGGGTACGAGCAGTACGTC. Translated, it gives CASSTVWGYEQYV. The V gene is TRBV19, the J gene TRBJ2-7; D may correspond to TRBD1 or TRBD2 (5 bases each). CDR3 length: 13 amino acids. Germline CDR1 LNHDA, CDR2 SQIVND (reference sequence). Between the trimmed V and J ends, which lost 4 bases and 4 bases, there was a span of 11 bases.

The sample holds a few counts of this clonotype. The chain joins TRBV19 to TRBJ2-7; D is uncertain. Trimming removed 2 bases at V and 0 bases at J, with 11 bases between. Germline V gene lookup returns CDR1 LNHDA and CDR2 SQIVND (reference sequence). The CDR3 has 15 residues. CDR3 amino acids: CASSIQHSHSYEQYF. CDR3 coding DNA: TGTGCCAGTAGTATACAGCACAGCCACTCCTACGAGCAGTACTTC.

This clonotype has more than one count but fewer than ten. This rearrangement joins TRBV9 to TRBJ2-5; 7 positions match TRBD1. Germline CDR1 is SGDLS and CDR2 is YYNGEE. This CDR3 is 15 amino acids long. V trimming: 5 bases; J trimming: 5 bases; junction bases outside the gene matches: 12. The chain's CDR3 is CASSEGGVRRETQYF. The CDR3 DNA sequence: TGTGCCAGCAGTGAAGGGGGCGTTAGAAGGGAGACCCAGTACTTC.

This clonotype was seen a few times. The rearrangement uses TRBV20-1 and TRBJ2-3; D possibly corresponds to TRBD2 (6 bases). The CDR3 sequence is 12 residues long. In germline, CDR1 is DFQATT, CDR2 SNEGSKA (reference sequence). V was pared by 5 bases and J by 6 bases, with 12 bases between. The CDR3 DNA is TGCAGTGCTGAAAAAGCGGGCGATACGCAGTATTTT. Translated: CSAEKAGDTQYF.

The chain combines TRBV5-4 with TRBJ2-7, with 8 positions matching TRBD1. CDR3 size: 14 residues. Losses at the gene ends were 4 bases for V and 2 bases for J; bases not matched to a gene: 5. Germline loops: CDR1 SGHNT, CDR2 YYREEE (reference sequence). CDR3 sequence (DNA): TGTGCCAGCAGCAACCCGGGACAGGCCTACGAGCAGTACTTC. It yields the protein CASSNPGQAYEQYF.

This clonotype was picked up a small number of times. The chain is built from TRBV2 and TRBJ2-4; 9 nucleotides match TRBD1. V shed 6 bases, J shed 9 bases, and the junction held 6 bases outside the gene matches. The CDR3 sequence is 13 residues long. Looked up from germline, CDR1 is SNHLY and CDR2 is FYNNEI. As DNA, the CDR3 is TGTGCCAGCAGGACCCGACAGGGGGGCATTCAGTACTTC. Protein sequence: CASRTRQGGIQYF. Complete variable domain (other parts from reference TRBV2 and TRBJ2-4): EPEVTQTPSHQVTQMGQEVILRCVPISNHLYFYWYRQILGQKVEFLVSFYNNEISEKSEIFDDQFSVERPDGSNFTLKIRSTKLEDSAMYFCASRTRQGGIQYFGAGTRLSVL.

Regarding this clonotype: A read error may produce the germline difference seen at one junction end. This rearrangement joins TRBV7-3 to TRBJ2-1; 8 nucleotides match TRBD1. The germline gives CDR1 SGHTA, CDR2 FQGTGA. This CDR3 region has 12 residues. CDR3 sequence (DNA): TGTGCCAGCAGCTCACGGACAGGGTCGCGAGTTTTC. This sequence encodes CASSSRTGSRVF.

This clonotype showed up just a few times. The chain recombines TRBV7-6 with TRBJ1-1; D is perhaps TRBD1 (5 bases). Germline-derived CDR1 and CDR2 are SGHVS and FNYEAQ. Trimming cost V 5 bases and J 6 bases, with 19 bases left between them. The CDR3 has 15 amino acids. CDR3: CASSPTEGRLAEAFF. CDR3 in DNA: TGTGCCAGCAGCCCCACGGAGGGGCGATTGGCTGAAGCTTTCTTT.

The chain recombines TRBV7-9 with TRBJ1-3; TRBD1 might be the D (5 bases). The CDR3 sequence is 20 residues long. V was cut by 5 bases and J by 1 base, with 27 bases left in between. Germline lookup yields CDR1 SEHNR and CDR2 FQNEAQ (reference sequence). This CDR3 is CASSLLKLRGIQISGNTIYF. The CDR3 DNA follows: TGTGCCAGCAGCCTCCTTAAACTCCGGGGGATACAGATTTCTGGAAACACCATATATTTT.

Written as DNA, the CDR3 is TGTGCCAGCAGTTACGACACCTACGAGCAGTACTTC. Its translation is CASSYDTYEQYF. The chain couples TRBV6-2 or TRBV6-3 to TRBJ2-7; D unresolved. The CDR3 totals 12 residues. CDR1 is MNHEY, CDR2 SVGEGT, per germline. The V gene lost 2 bases and the J gene lost 2 bases, with 4 bases spanning the gap.

This clonotype came up a few times. The rearrangement links TRBV4-1 to TRBJ2-4; 9 positions match TRBD2. J was trimmed by 0 bases and V by 4 bases; bases with no gene match: 10. This CDR3 is built from 18 residues. The germline CDR1 and CDR2 sequences are MGHRA and YSYEKL. CDR3 coding DNA: TGCGCCAGCAGCCCGTCCGGGACTAGCCACGTAGCCAAAAACATTCAGTACTTC. It encodes CASSPSGTSHVAKNIQYF.

This clonotype occurred a few times. The chain carries TRBV6-4 and TRBJ2-5; D possibly corresponds to TRBD1 (6 bases). V was clipped by 8 bases and J by 5 bases, with 15 bases between them. The CDR3 spans 13 residues. CDR1 and CDR2 from the germline V gene are MRHNA and SNTAGT. The DNA of the CDR3 is TGTGCCAGCTCCAGGGGATCTGGGGAGACCCAGTACTTC. Translation gives CASSRGSGETQYF.

The chain has TRBV6-5 and TRBJ2-3; D is uncertain. Trimming shortened V by 4 bases and J by 2 bases, and 10 bases separated the two germline ends. From germline, CDR1 is MNHEY and CDR2 SVGAGI. The CDR3 runs 14 residues. The DNA of the CDR3 is TGTGCCAGCAGTTCTTCCCAGGTCACAGATACGCAGTATTTT. Residues: CASSSSQVTDTQYF.

Only a few counts were recorded for this clonotype. The chain joins TRBV4-1 to TRBJ2-7, with unresolved D. Germline lookup yields CDR1 MGHRA and CDR2 YSYEKL. Deletions cut 2 bases from V and 6 bases from J, with 11 bases between. There are 13 residues in the CDR3. The CDR3 is CASSQSPVGEQYF. The CDR3, as DNA: TGCGCCAGCAGCCAATCCCCCGTGGGCGAGCAGTACTTC.

This clonotype has only a few counts. The CDR3 does not end in the conserved phenylalanine or tryptophan, so this is likely a read error. This rearrangement joins TRBV6-2 or TRBV6-3 to TRBJ1-2; weak D call: TRBD1 (6 bases). Germline CDR1 reads MNHEY; CDR2 reads SVGEGT. V was trimmed by 5 bases and J by 4 bases, leaving 11 bases between them. CDR3 length equals 13 residues. CDR3 DNA: TGTGCCAGCAGTCCCGGGACATCCTATGGCTACACCTTA. It encodes CASSPGTSYGYTL.

This clonotype was counted a few times. The rearrangement links TRBV7-2 to TRBJ1-3; D not resolved. The V end lost 6 bases, the J end lost 4 bases, and 19 bases lay between the germline ends. The CDR3 covers 16 residues. Germline V gives CDR1 SGHTA, CDR2 FQGNSA. The CDR3 region is CASREGSAAEGNTIYF. The CDR3 DNA follows: TGTGCCAGCAGAGAGGGATCCGCGGCGGAAGGAAACACCATATATTTT.